This T cell receptor (beta chain) was sequenced in a study of blood T cell repertoires in COVID-19. Study background: Sites across the United States, Italy and Spain contributed samples from acute and convalescent COVID-19. In each case, the material was cDNA or gDNA derived from T cells, B-cell-depleted T cells, or PBMCs.

Authors' analysis steps: Estimation of nucleated cell counts relied on the amplification of reference gene primers. Profiled with immunoSEQ multiplex PCR; TCRdb holds only in-frame clones, not every one. V and J calls and clone size come straight from that table; D and trimming were deduced from the DNA. Here the sample spans approximately 150,000 clones, over 80% being singletons. CDR3 length: 15 amino acids. V shed 5 bases and J shed 1 base, with 13 bases lying between them. Germline lookup yields CDR1 SGHAT and CDR2 FQNNGV. The receptor was isolated from a woman aged 50 to 60 with acute or convalescent COVID-19. Sequenced material: peripheral blood. J is TRBJ2-3 and V is TRBV11-2, with D perhaps matching TRBD1 (5 bases). The CDR3 loop reads CASSVQGLGTDTQYF. CDR3 DNA: TGTGCCAGCAGCGTGCAGGGTTTGGGCACAGATACGCAGTATTTT.